A selection of T cell receptor beta chains follows, all from one sample in a study of T cell responses to AZD1222 COVID-19 vaccine. Libraries were prepared by immunoSEQ multiplex PCR; TCRdb keeps only in-frame clonotypes and omits some of them. The table has about 190,000 clones, just over 90% seen once. The sample consisted of peripheral blood, taken on day 0 of AZD1222 vaccination. These receptors were taken from an adult in good health. Both conserved end residues are part of each CDR3. D genes are given only for firm matches. Not all rows give a size; the values are once, few, many and, for expanded clones, a class.

>TRBV7-8|TRBJ1-1|-|-
CASSLETANTEAFF
TGTGCCAGCAGCTTAGAAACAGCGAACACTGAAGCTTTCTTT
>TRBV6-2/TRBV6-3|TRBJ2-5|-|many
CASSYLSIQETQYF
TGTGCCAGCAGTTATTTGTCAATTCAAGAGACCCAGTACTTC
>TRBV19|TRBJ1-1|TRBD1|once
CASSIDPTGVNTEAFF
TGTGCCAGTAGTATCGATCCGACAGGGGTGAACACTGAAGCTTTCTTT
>TRBV29-1|TRBJ2-3|-|-
CSVPGLMPDTQYF
TGCAGCGTCCCAGGTCTCATGCCAGATACGCAGTATTTT
>TRBV7-7|TRBJ2-7|TRBD2|few
CASSPKRGALYEQYF
TGTGCTAGCAGCCCCAAGCGGGGGGCCCTGTACGAGCAGTACTTC
>TRBV19|TRBJ1-1|TRBD1|-
CASRRPKEGGAEAFF
TGTGCCAGTAGGCGCCCCAAGGAAGGGGGCGCTGAAGCTTTCTTT
>TRBV15|TRBJ2-2|-|-
CATSRDLTGELFF
TGTGCCACCAGCAGAGATCTGACCGGGGAGCTGTTTTTT
>TRBV5-4|TRBJ2-1|-|-
CASSPYGLYNEQFF
TGTGCCAGCAGCCCATATGGTCTGTACAATGAGCAGTTCTTC
>TRBV27|TRBJ2-7|-|-
CASSLSWGIETYEQYF
TGTGCCAGCAGTTTATCATGGGGTATTGAGACCTACGAGCAGTACTTC
>TRBV11-3|TRBJ1-3|-|-
CASSSRQTENTIYF
TGTGCCAGCAGCTCTCGACAGACAGAAAACACCATATATTTT
>TRBV2|TRBJ2-1|-|-
CASSGPFRNEQFF
TGTGCCAGCAGTGGACCTTTCAGGAATGAGCAGTTCTTC
>TRBV7-2|TRBJ2-2|-|few
CASSLDTGHTGELFF
TGTGCCAGCAGCTTAGATACAGGACACACCGGGGAGCTGTTTTTT
>TRBV19|TRBJ1-5|TRBD1|-
CASSTNRGNSNQPQHF
TGTGCCAGTAGTACGAACAGGGGGAACAGCAATCAGCCCCAGCATTTT
>TRBV12-3/TRBV12-4|TRBJ2-7|-|-
CASSLEQSYEQYF
TGTGCCAGCAGTTTAGAGCAGTCCTACGAGCAGTACTTC
>TRBV7-3|TRBJ2-7|-|-
CASSLTSTGSYEQYF
TGTGCCAGCAGCTTAACGAGTACAGGGTCCTACGAGCAGTACTTC
>TRBV7-2|TRBJ1-6|TRBD1|-
CASTILTGGGSPLHF
TGTGCCAGCACCATACTAACAGGGGGCGGTTCACCCCTCCACTTT
>TRBV5-6|TRBJ1-2|TRBD1|once
CASRLTGSNGYTF
TGTGCCAGCAGATTGACAGGGAGTAATGGCTACACCTTC
>TRBV7-3|TRBJ1-1|-|few
CASSLTPPGGVNTEAFF
TGTGCCAGCAGCTTAACCCCTCCCGGCGGAGTGAACACTGAAGCTTTCTTT
>TRBV18|TRBJ2-1|TRBD2|few
CASSPGASGRRSDEQFF
TGTGCCAGCTCCCCAGGGGCTAGCGGGAGACGATCGGATGAGCAGTTCTTC
>TRBV7-9|TRBJ2-3|-|-
CASSLQGDTQYF
TGTGCCAGCAGCCTACAGGGAGATACGCAGTATTTT
>TRBV7-3|TRBJ2-7|-|-
CASSSTGSYEQYF
TGTGCCAGCAGCTCCACAGGATCCTACGAGCAGTACTTC
>TRBV18|TRBJ2-5|-|-
CASSPTNQETQYF
TGTGCCAGCTCACCGACTAACCAAGAGACCCAGTACTTC
>TRBV5-1|TRBJ2-3|TRBD2|-
CASSSGLAGGLSTDTQYF
TGCGCCAGCAGCTCGGGACTAGCGGGAGGCCTGAGCACAGATACGCAGTATTTT
>TRBV7-2|TRBJ2-7|TRBD2|once
CASSPSLAGVWEQYF
TGTGCCAGCAGCCCATCACTAGCGGGGGTGTGGGAGCAGTACTTC
>TRBV5-1|TRBJ2-2|TRBD2|-
CASSLTSGGPGELFF
TGCGCCAGCAGCTTGACTAGCGGGGGACCCGGGGAGCTGTTTTTT
>TRBV5-6|TRBJ1-3|-|-
CASSEVRMSSGNTIYF
TGTGCCAGCAGTGAGGTTCGGATGTCCTCTGGAAACACCATATATTTT
>TRBV7-9|TRBJ2-7|-|-
CASSSRERLYEQYF
TGTGCCAGCAGCTCCCGCGAGAGATTATACGAGCAGTACTTC
>TRBV9|TRBJ1-6|-|-
CASSVGGEASPLHF
TGTGCCAGCAGCGTAGGGGGCGAAGCTTCACCCCTCCACTTT
>TRBV5-1|TRBJ2-6|-|-
CASSLGRSGANVLTF
TGCGCCAGCAGCTTGGGGCGTTCTGGGGCCAACGTCCTGACTTTC
>TRBV7-9|TRBJ1-1|-|-
CASSLGIGEAFF
TGTGCCAGCAGCTTAGGGATCGGTGAAGCTTTCTTT
>TRBV29-1|TRBJ1-1|-|many
CTSGGNTEAFF
TGCACTTCGGGCGGGAACACTGAAGCTTTCTTT
>TRBV5-6|TRBJ2-7|TRBD1|-
CASTWGTASSYEQYF
TGTGCCAGCACCTGGGGGACAGCGAGCTCCTACGAGCAGTACTTC
>TRBV9|TRBJ1-2|-|-
CASSVDVANYGYTF
TGTGCCAGCAGCGTAGACGTAGCTAACTATGGCTACACCTTC
>TRBV7-9|TRBJ1-6|TRBD1|-
CASSLGNLRTGSNSPLHF
TGTGCCAGCAGCTTAGGGAATCTTCGGACAGGGTCTAATTCACCCCTCCACTTT
>TRBV9|TRBJ1-5|-|-
CASNKEGGRGQPQHF
TGTGCCAGCAACAAGGAGGGGGGCAGGGGTCAGCCCCAGCATTTT
>TRBV7-7|TRBJ2-7|-|-
CASSLADGSDYEQYF
TGTGCCAGCAGCTTAGCGGACGGGTCAGACTACGAGCAGTACTTC
>TRBV7-9|TRBJ2-7|-|-
CASSFLPGIGYEQYF
TGTGCCAGCAGCTTCCTACCCGGAATTGGCTACGAGCAGTACTTC
>TRBV4-2|TRBJ2-1|TRBD2|-
CASSQLPSGDLWNEQFF
TGTGCCAGCAGCCAACTACCAAGCGGGGACCTCTGGAATGAGCAGTTCTTC
>TRBV5-5|TRBJ2-7|TRBD2|-
CASSLGLAGSEQYF
TGTGCCAGCAGCTTGGGACTAGCGGGATCGGAGCAGTACTTC
>TRBV27|TRBJ2-4|-|-
CASNPEGGPAKNIQYF
TGTGCCAGCAACCCGGAAGGGGGGCCAGCCAAAAACATTCAGTACTTC
>TRBV10-2|TRBJ1-2|TRBD1|-
CASSESTGVYGYTF
TGCGCCAGCAGTGAGTCGACAGGGGTCTATGGCTACACCTTC
>TRBV12-3/TRBV12-4|TRBJ1-1|-|-
CASSDWANTEAFF
TGTGCCAGCAGTGACTGGGCCAACACTGAAGCTTTCTTT
>TRBV25-1|TRBJ2-7|-|-
CASSEHRVPYEQYF
TGTGCCAGCAGTGAACACAGGGTTCCCTACGAGCAGTACTTC
>TRBV19|TRBJ1-1|-|-
CASIDPSLNTEAFF
TGTGCCAGTATCGACCCATCGCTGAACACTGAAGCTTTCTTT
>TRBV4-3|TRBJ2-7|-|-
CASSQDLTGPGGQYF
TGCGCCAGCAGCCAAGATCTAACGGGACCGGGCGGGCAGTACTTC